This TCR beta chain was identified in a study of technical replicates of blood from several donors. The CDR3 extends over 14 amino acids. Germline CDR1 reads MNHEY; CDR2 reads SVGAGI. Trimming stripped 5 bases from V and 0 bases from J, with 8 bases between. Only in-frame clones appear in the TCRdb table, and some are missing; sequencing was by immunoSEQ multiplex PCR. The sample has 50,000 to 70,000 clones, about 95% seen once. The sample was PBMCs. The receptor was derived from a human donor in good health. Some clones in this sample may be carry-over from other donors' samples. V and J are TRBV6-5 and TRBJ2-4, with D tentatively TRBD2 (5 bases). CDR3 sequence reads: CASSPGLAKNIQYF. The CDR3 DNA sequence: TGTGCCAGCAGTCCCGGACTAGCCAAAAACATTCAGTACTTC.